There are a few counts of the clone carrying this T cell receptor (beta chain). Its target is not known. Patients with a history of autoimmune disease or on systemic immunosuppression were excluded. Assay: immunoSEQ multiplex PCR; the TCRdb copy retains only in-frame clones and omits some. Among about 58,000 clones listed, over 75% were seen once. This sample stems from a study of OX40 agonist ivuxolimab in advanced cancers. Study-wide background: In this cohort, patients received ivuxolimab, an agonistic anti-OX40 (CD134) antibody. Partial responses were achieved by three patients: one hepatocellular carcinoma, two cutaneous melanoma.

Notes on the study in general: Average numbers of expanded clones were greater in CD8+ T cells than in CD4+.

The source was CD4+ or CD8+ T cells sorted from blood, collected in a trial of the OX40 agonist ivuxolimab. This TCR came from an adult with an advanced solid tumor such as melanoma, head and neck, liver or kidney cancer.

The CDR3 protein is CASRVGQAPNYGYTF. The CDR3 region has the DNA TGTGCCAGCAGAGTCGGACAGGCTCCTAACTATGGCTACACCTTC. V gene TRBV2 combines with J gene TRBJ1-2; TRBD1 aligns across 7 bases. CDR1 and CDR2 from the germline V gene are SNHLY and FYNNEI. The trim removed 6 bases at V and 0 bases at J, leaving 7 bases unmatched. CDR3 size: 15 residues.